The 17 T cell receptor beta chains in this list originate from one sample, sequenced in a study of blood T cell repertoires in COVID-19. Generated by immunoSEQ multiplex PCR, the TCRdb table keeps only in-frame clones and is missing some. The repertoire holds around 180,000 clones, with 86% as singletons. Sample: PBMCs or T cells enriched from blood (not recorded which). The receptors originated from a woman aged 25 to 39 who had recovered from COVID-19.

On this clone itself: Different DNA sequences within this sample yield the same CDR3. The rearrangement joins TRBV29-1 to TRBJ1-2; 9 positions match TRBD1. CDR3 length equals 13 residues. Per germline, CDR1 SQVTM and CDR2 ANQGSEA. The V gene end was trimmed by 3 bases and the J gene end by 2 bases; junction bases not matched to a gene: 1. This chain's CDR3 is CSVEGQGNYGYTF. CDR3 nucleotide sequence: TGCAGCGTTGAGGGACAGGGAAACTATGGCTACACCTTC.

This clone was seen a handful of times. The CDR3 region is CASSPQDRDTYEQYF. CDR3 nucleotides: TGTGCCAGCAGCCCTCAGGACAGGGACACCTACGAGCAGTACTTC. V usage is TRBV7-9 and J usage is TRBJ2-7; 8 nucleotides line up with TRBD1. CDR3 length: 15 amino acids. V shed 5 bases and J 2 bases; nucleotides not matched to a gene: 8. Germline CDR1 reads SEHNR; CDR2 reads FQNEAQ (reference sequence).

V usage is TRBV2 and J usage is TRBJ2-7, with 8 bases aligning to TRBD1. V lost 5 bases and J lost 5; bases outside the gene matches: 11. The CDR3 is 15 amino acids. Germline V CDR1 and CDR2: SNHLY, FYNNEI. The CDR3 sequence is CASSHRGQVEHEQYF. CDR3 bases: TGTGCCAGCAGTCATAGGGGACAGGTTGAACACGAGCAGTACTTC. Combining the CDR3 with reference TRBV2 and TRBJ2-7 gives the whole variable domain EPEVTQTPSHQVTQMGQEVILRCVPISNHLYFYWYRQILGQKVEFLVSFYNNEISEKSEIFDDQFSVERPDGSNFTLKIRSTKLEDSAMYFCASSHRGQVEHEQYFGPGTRLTVT.

J is TRBJ2-1 and V is TRBV5-1; D remains unclear. The germline CDR1 and CDR2 sequences are SGHRS and YFSETQ. The CDR3 spans 12 residues. V lost 0 bases and J 4 bases, leaving 2 bases between the germline ends. CDR3 residues: CASSLAYNEQFF. The CDR3 DNA follows: TGCGCCAGCAGCTTGGCTTACAATGAGCAGTTCTTC.

The V and J genes are TRBV11-2 and TRBJ2-7; 7 bases are a match to TRBD1. This CDR3 is 15 amino acids long. Per germline, CDR1 SGHAT and CDR2 FQNNGV. The trim removed 5 bases at V and 1 base at J, leaving 8 bases unmatched. The CDR3, as DNA: TGTGCCAGCAGCCCCGGGACAGTCCTTTCCTACGAGCAGTACTTC. It encodes CASSPGTVLSYEQYF.

J is TRBJ1-1 and V is TRBV19, with 9 bases identical to TRBD1. The CDR3 is 14 amino acids. V shed 6 bases, J shed 7 bases, and the junction held 9 bases outside the gene matches. Germline-derived CDR1 and CDR2 are LNHDA and SQIVND (reference sequence). The CDR3 DNA reads as TGTGCCAGTAGAGAAACAGGGGGCGCGGTTGAAGCTTTCTTT. Its protein is CASRETGGAVEAFF.

The CDR3: CASSYASGSYGYTF. The CDR3, as DNA: TGTGCCAGCAGTTACGCGTCAGGAAGCTATGGCTACACCTTC. The rearrangement links TRBV6-5 to TRBJ1-2, with unresolved D. This CDR3 has 14 residues. Germline V CDR1 and CDR2: MNHEY, SVGAGI. The V end lost 2 bases, the J end lost 4 bases, and 11 bases lay between the germline ends.

The CDR3 is CASSRRGAVPYEQYF. The CDR3, as DNA: TGTGCCAGCAGCCGTCGTGGGGCAGTCCCGTACGAGCAGTACTTC. The J gene is TRBJ2-7, the V gene TRBV13; tentatively, D is TRBD1 (5 bases). Trimming took off 5 bases at V and 4 bases at J, with 18 bases between the two ends. The CDR3 has 15 amino acids. CDR1 PRHDT and CDR2 FYEKMQ come from the germline V gene (reference sequence).

The chain joins TRBV27 to TRBJ2-5; 13 bases line up with TRBD2. CDR1 and CDR2 (germline): MNHEY, SMNVEV (reference sequence). The V gene end was trimmed by 1 base and the J gene end by 1 base; junction bases not matched to a gene: 3. This CDR3 has 17 amino acids. The CDR3 sequence: CASSLLLAGGVQETQYF. DNA of the CDR3: TGTGCCAGCAGTTTATTACTAGCGGGAGGGGTCCAAGAGACCCAGTACTTC.

The V call is TRBV5-1, the J call TRBJ2-1, with 7 bases that match TRBD1. Trimming took 4 bases from V and 7 from J; bases not matched to a gene: 11. This CDR3 has 15 amino acids. Germline V gene lookup returns CDR1 SGHRS and CDR2 YFSETQ. Written as DNA, the CDR3 is TGCGCCAGCAGCGAGGGACAGAAGTTTCCTAATGAGCAGTTCTTC. The encoded protein is CASSEGQKFPNEQFF.

The rearrangement links TRBV7-9 to TRBJ1-4; 10 nucleotides line up with TRBD1. Germline V gene lookup returns CDR1 SEHNR and CDR2 FQNEAQ (reference sequence). J was trimmed by 8 bases and V by 4 bases; bases with no gene match: 16. CDR3 length: 18 amino acids. The CDR3 loop is CASSSGVIRDRGREKLFF. The CDR3 DNA reads as TGTGCCAGCAGCTCTGGGGTCATCCGGGACAGGGGACGGGAAAAACTGTTTTTT.

CDR3 in DNA: TGTGCCAGCAGTTGGGGACAGAGCACAGATACGCAGTATTTT. The encoded protein is CASSWGQSTDTQYF. The chain uses TRBV27 and TRBJ2-3; 7 bases match TRBD1. Germline CDR1 and CDR2: MNHEY and SMNVEV (reference sequence). The CDR3 spans 14 residues. With V trimmed by 4 bases and J by 0 bases, 1 base remained unmatched.

The CDR3 sequence: CASSVAGRRYEQYF. In DNA form, the CDR3 reads TGCGCCAGCAGCGTAGCGGGAAGAAGATACGAGCAGTACTTC. This sequence joins TRBV5-1 and TRBJ2-7, with TRBD2 matching 8 bases. V lost 4 bases and J lost 4; bases outside the gene matches: 7. This CDR3 spans 14 amino acids. Germline V CDR1 and CDR2: SGHRS, YFSETQ.

The rearrangement links TRBV14 to TRBJ1-3; 7 nucleotides line up with TRBD1. CDR1 SGHDN and CDR2 FVKESK come from the germline V gene. The CDR3 has 16 amino acids. With 1 base clipped from V and 2 bases from J, the junction kept 5 bases outside the gene matches. CDR3 DNA sequence: TGTGCCAGCAGCCAAGGTTTCGGGACAGCTGGAAACACCATATATTTT. Translation gives CASSQGFGTAGNTIYF.

This clone has only a few counts. The chain combines TRBV7-2 with TRBJ2-1; TRBD2 agrees at 8 bases. CDR3 length: 11 amino acids. CDR1 and CDR2 from the germline V gene are SGHTA and FQGNSA. V dropped 3 bases and J dropped 15; count of bases not matched to a gene: 4. Here the CDR3 reads CASSFAGGWFF. The CDR3 DNA sequence: TGTGCCAGCAGCTTTGCGGGAGGCTGGTTCTTC.

The V call is TRBV25-1, the J call TRBJ2-7, with 7 bases fitting TRBD1. The ends lost 5 bases at V and 3 bases at J; junction bases unmatched: 7. This CDR3 has 14 residues. Germline loops: CDR1 MGHDK, CDR2 SYGVNS. DNA of the CDR3: TGTGCCAGCAGTAACTGGACAGGTTACTACGAGCAGTACTTC. Its translation: CASSNWTGYYEQYF.

The sample holds a few counts of this clone. The J gene is TRBJ2-7, the V gene TRBV5-6; 8 nucleotides match TRBD1. The V and J ends lost 4 bases and 7 bases, in that order; junction bases with no gene match: 13. The CDR3 consists of 15 residues. Germline values: CDR1 SGHDT, CDR2 YYEEEE. The CDR3 loop is CASSPRTGFVREQYF. The CDR3 DNA sequence: TGTGCCAGCAGCCCTCGGACAGGGTTTGTGCGGGAGCAGTACTTC.